The present T cell receptor (beta chain) was sequenced within a study of blood T cell repertoires in COVID-19. Clones were sequenced by immunoSEQ multiplex PCR, and TCRdb holds only the in-frame ones, with some missing. The sample lists roughly 300,000 clones; roughly 91% were seen once. J gave up 1 base and V 4 bases, and 2 bases lay outside the gene matches. Germline-derived CDR1 and CDR2 are SGHTA and FQGNSA. The CDR3 consists of 14 residues. The sequence derives from a woman aged 25 to 39 with COVID-19, enrolled during active disease. Sequenced material: peripheral blood. The chain is built from TRBV7-2 and TRBJ2-3, with 7 bases matching TRBD2. CDR3 in amino acids: CASSSTSGTDTQYF. CDR3 in DNA: TGTGCCAGCAGCTCAACTAGCGGCACAGATACGCAGTATTTT.